This T cell receptor beta chain was sequenced during a study of OX40 agonist ivuxolimab in advanced cancers. As for the study in general: Patients received ivuxolimab, an intravenous treatment, every 2 weeks at 0.01 to 10 mg/kg. Broader study findings: Compared with others, partial responders at 0.1-3.0 mg/kg displayed clonal expansion among the lowest.

Profiling relied on immunoSEQ multiplex PCR, and the TCRdb table lists in-frame clones only, not all of them. The sample shows under 50,000 clones, 75% to 90% of them seen only once. This clone was counted only a few times. Its antigen is unidentified. The starting material was CD4+ or CD8+ T cells sorted from blood, obtained in a trial of the OX40 agonist ivuxolimab. The TCR comes from an adult with an advanced solid tumor such as melanoma, head and neck, liver or kidney cancer.

CDR3 amino acids: CASSTPLGGLPDTQYF. The CDR3 region has the DNA TGTGCCAGCAGCACACCACTAGGGGGCCTCCCAGATACGCAGTATTTT. This chain connects TRBV9 to TRBJ2-3; 7 positions agree with TRBD1. Trimming cost V 4 bases and J 4 bases; bases outside gene matches: 12. This CDR3 has 16 amino acids. CDR1 and CDR2 from the germline V gene are SGDLS and YYNGEE.